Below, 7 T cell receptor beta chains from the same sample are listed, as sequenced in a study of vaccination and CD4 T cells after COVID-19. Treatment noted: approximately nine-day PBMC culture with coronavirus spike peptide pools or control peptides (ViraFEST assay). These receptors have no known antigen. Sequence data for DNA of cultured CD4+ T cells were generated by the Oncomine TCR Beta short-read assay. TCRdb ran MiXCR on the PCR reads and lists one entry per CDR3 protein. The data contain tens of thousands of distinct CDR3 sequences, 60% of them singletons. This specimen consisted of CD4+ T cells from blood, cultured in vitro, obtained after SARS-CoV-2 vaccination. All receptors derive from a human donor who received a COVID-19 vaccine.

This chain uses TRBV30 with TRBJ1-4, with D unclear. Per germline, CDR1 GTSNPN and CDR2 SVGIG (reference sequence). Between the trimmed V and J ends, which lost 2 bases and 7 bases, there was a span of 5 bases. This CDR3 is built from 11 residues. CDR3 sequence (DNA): TGTGCCTGGAGTTGGGCTGAAAAACTGTTTTTT. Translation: CAWSWAEKLFF.

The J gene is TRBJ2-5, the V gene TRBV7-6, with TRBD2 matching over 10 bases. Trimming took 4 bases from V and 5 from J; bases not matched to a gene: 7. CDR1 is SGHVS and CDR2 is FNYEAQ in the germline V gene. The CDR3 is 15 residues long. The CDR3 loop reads CASSSQAGGEETQYF. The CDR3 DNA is TGTGCCAGCAGCTCGCAAGCGGGGGGGGAGGAGACCCAGTACTTC.

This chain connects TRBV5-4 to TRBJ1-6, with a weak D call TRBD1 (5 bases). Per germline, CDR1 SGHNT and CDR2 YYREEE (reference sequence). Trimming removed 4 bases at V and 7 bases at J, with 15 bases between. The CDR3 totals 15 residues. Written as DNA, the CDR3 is TGTGCCAGCAGCCTGGGGGGGATGGGAAATTCACCCCTCCACTTT. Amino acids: CASSLGGMGNSPLHF.

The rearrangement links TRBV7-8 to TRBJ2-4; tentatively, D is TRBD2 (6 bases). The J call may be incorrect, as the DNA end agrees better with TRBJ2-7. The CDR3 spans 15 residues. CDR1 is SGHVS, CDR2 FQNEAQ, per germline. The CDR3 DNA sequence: TGTGCCAGCAGCCCCGGGGGATCCCCACTTTACGAGCAGTACTTC. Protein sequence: CASSPGGSPLYEQYF.

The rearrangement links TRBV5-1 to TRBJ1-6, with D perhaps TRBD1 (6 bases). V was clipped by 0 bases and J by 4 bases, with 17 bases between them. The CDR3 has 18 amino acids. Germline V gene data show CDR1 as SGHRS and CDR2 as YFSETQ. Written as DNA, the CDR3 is TGCGCCAGCAGCTTGGCCGCCAGGGGCAAATCTTATAATTCACCCCTCCACTTT. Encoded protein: CASSLAARGKSYNSPLHF.

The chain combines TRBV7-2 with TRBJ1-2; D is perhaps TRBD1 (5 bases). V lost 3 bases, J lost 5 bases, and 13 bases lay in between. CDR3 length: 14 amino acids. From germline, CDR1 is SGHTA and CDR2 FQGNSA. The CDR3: CASSFNGRAYGYTF. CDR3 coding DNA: TGTGCCAGCAGCTTCAACGGCAGGGCTTATGGCTACACCTTC.

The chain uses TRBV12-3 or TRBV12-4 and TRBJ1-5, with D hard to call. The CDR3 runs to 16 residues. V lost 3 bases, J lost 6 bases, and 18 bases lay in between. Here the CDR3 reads CASSFSTRGEGQPQHF. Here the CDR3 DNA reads TGTGCCAGCAGTTTTTCGACCCGGGGAGAGGGTCAGCCCCAGCATTTT.